The clone carrying this T cell receptor (beta chain) was seen more than once but under ten times. Antigen: not known. The time point was: 2014-2015 season, pre-vaccination. Vaccine contraindications, substance abuse, HIV/AIDS, active malignancy and active illness excluded donors. ICOS+CD38+ and ICOS-CD38- fractions were sorted from non-naive CD4+CXCR5+PD-1+ cells. The CDR3 extends over 12 amino acids. Germline CDR1 is SGHVS and CDR2 is FNYEAQ. V was trimmed by 1 base and J by 8 bases, leaving 6 bases between them. The sample belongs to a study of follicular helper T cells after annual influenza vaccination. Assay: immunoSEQ multiplex PCR; the TCRdb copy retains only in-frame clones and omits some. The sample lists about 27,000 clones; 65% to 85% were seen once. Overall study findings and caveats: ICOS+CD38+ cTfh clonality tracked population frequency, and its change tracked circulating plasmablast change.

The sequence was collected from an adult who received the influenza vaccine. V is TRBV7-6 and J is TRBJ1-3; D unclear. Source: CXCR5+ CD38- circulating T follicular helper cells from blood, taken on the day of influenza vaccination. Subset specified: circulating Tfh, non-naive CD4+CXCR5+PD-1+ (ICOS+CD38+ or ICOS-CD38-). CDR3 protein: CASSLVGDTIYF. For the CDR3, the DNA is TGTGCCAGCAGCTTAGTCGGGGACACCATATATTTT.